The 19 T cell receptor beta chains below all came from one sample that was sequenced in a study of T cell responses to AZD1222 COVID-19 vaccine (dated by TCRdb to the early 2020s). Read against the paper, the sample's time point label means: baseline before first vaccination. The receptor library was made with the immunoSEQ multiplex PCR assay. As stored in TCRdb, this immuneACCESS dataset retains in-frame rearrangements with V and J assigned. A fraction of the clones does not appear; measured against another copy, unresolved V genes explain less than half of the discrepancy, and the remainder lacks a known reason. The sample records roughly 100,000 clones, about 89% of which are singletons. 3.7% of the sample comes from the top ten. Specimen: peripheral blood, collected on day 0 of AZD1222 vaccination. These TCRs come from an adult in good health.

In its sample, this clone was seen once. The genes are TRBV19 and TRBJ2-3; unclear D gene. V was trimmed by 6 bases and J by 0 bases, leaving 7 bases between them. The CDR3 sequence is 13 residues long. Germline V gives CDR1 LNHDA, CDR2 SQIVND (reference sequence). Here the CDR3 reads CASRAASTDTQYF. The CDR3 coding sequence is TGTGCCAGTAGGGCCGCTAGCACAGATACGCAGTATTTT.

This chain links TRBV7-9 with TRBJ2-7; the D gene could be TRBD1 or TRBD2 (5 bases each). Germline CDR1 and CDR2: SEHNR and FQNEAQ (reference sequence). This CDR3 is 14 amino acids long. V was cut by 5 bases and J by 3 bases, with 14 bases left in between. The CDR3 bases are TGTGCCAGCAGCCCCGGGACCGCTAACTACGAGCAGTACTTC. This gives the protein CASSPGTANYEQYF.

This clone was seen more than once but under ten times. The rearrangement links TRBV4-1 to TRBJ2-7, with D possibly being TRBD2 (7 bases). The V gene lost 4 bases and the J gene lost 5 bases, with 15 bases spanning the gap. This CDR3 is built from 14 residues. The germline gives CDR1 MGHRA, CDR2 YSYEKL. The CDR3 bases are TGCGCCAGCAGCCCCGGATCGGGGGGCCACGAGCAGTACTTC. Its translation: CASSPGSGGHEQYF.

The rearrangement uses TRBV4-2 and TRBJ2-5; TRBD2 aligns across 8 bases. V shed 4 bases, J shed 5 bases, and the junction held 9 bases outside the gene matches. The CDR3 loop spans 15 amino acids. Looked up from germline, CDR1 is LGHNA and CDR2 is YNFKEQ. CDR3 region: CASSPPGGSGETQYF. CDR3 DNA: TGTGCCAGCAGCCCCCCGGGAGGGTCGGGGGAGACCCAGTACTTC.

The chain has TRBV5-1 and TRBJ1-4, with TRBD1 identical over 12 bases. Germline V gene data show CDR1 as SGHRS and CDR2 as YFSETQ. The CDR3 sequence is 16 residues long. The junction had 9 bases not matched to a gene; V was cut back by 5 bases and J by 7 bases. The CDR3 DNA reads TGCGCCAGCAGGAAGGCGGGACAGGGGGCTGGTGAAAAACTGTTTTTT. Protein product: CASRKAGQGAGEKLFF.

J is TRBJ1-1 and V is TRBV28, with D unclear. Germline V gives CDR1 MDHEN, CDR2 SYDVKM. Deletions cut 5 bases from V and 9 bases from J, with 19 bases between. This CDR3 has 14 amino acids. CDR3 in amino acids: CASSPANRENQAFF. Written as DNA, the CDR3 is TGTGCCAGCAGTCCTGCTAACCGGGAGAACCAAGCTTTCTTT.

This rearrangement joins TRBV6-5 to TRBJ2-1; the match to TRBD1 covers 9 bases. The germline V gene encodes CDR1 MNHEY and CDR2 SVGAGI. J gave up 5 bases and V 8 bases, and 4 bases lay outside the gene matches. CDR3 length: 13 residues. The CDR3 coding sequence is TGTGCCAGCCGGGGACAGGGCAACAATGAGCAGTTCTTC. Translated, it gives CASRGQGNNEQFF.

V and J are TRBV19 and TRBJ1-5, with TRBD1 as a possible D gene (5 bases). V was cut by 1 base and J by 8 bases, with 15 bases left in between. The CDR3 loop spans 15 amino acids. CDR1 is LNHDA, CDR2 SQIVND, per germline (reference sequence). The CDR3 coding sequence is TGTGCCAGTAGTATAGGCCCTCGGACACTCGAGCCCCAGCATTTT. This sequence encodes CASSIGPRTLEPQHF.

This clone was seen more than once but under ten times. This sequence joins TRBV14 and TRBJ1-1; weak D call: TRBD1 (5 bases). With 2 bases removed from V and 10 bases from J, the gap between germline ends came to 14 bases. CDR1 is SGHDN and CDR2 is FVKESK in the germline V gene. The CDR3 consists of 13 residues. The chain's CDR3 is CASSQWGDSGAFF. The CDR3 DNA follows: TGTGCCAGCAGCCAATGGGGGGATTCGGGAGCTTTCTTT. Full variable domain (missing parts from reference TRBV14 and TRBJ1-1): EAGVTQFPSHSVIEKGQTVTLRCDPISGHDNLYWYRRVMGKEIKFLLHFVKESKQDESGMPNNRFLAERTGGTYSTLKVQPAELEDSGVYFCASSQWGDSGAFFGQGTRLTVV.

The CDR3 here is CASSSLGRAVTNEKLFF. CDR3 nucleotides: TGTGCCAGTAGTAGCCTGGGCAGGGCGGTAACTAATGAAAAACTGTTTTTT. The chain uses TRBV19 and TRBJ1-4; tentatively, D is TRBD1 (5 bases). V dropped 4 bases and J dropped 1 base, with 16 bases sitting between them. CDR3 size: 17 residues. Germline V gives CDR1 LNHDA, CDR2 SQIVND (reference sequence). Based on the CDR3 plus reference TRBV19 and TRBJ1-4, the full variable domain is DGGITQSPKYLFRKEGQNVTLSCEQNLNHDAMYWYRQDPGQGLRLIYYSQIVNDFQKGDIAEGYSVSREKKESFPLTVTSAQKNPTAFYLCASSSLGRAVTNEKLFFGSGTQLSVL.

This clone was observed a few times. The rearrangement links TRBV7-2 to TRBJ2-7, with unresolved D. Germline assignment: CDR1 SGHTA and CDR2 FQGNSA. CDR3 size: 11 residues. Trimming stripped 6 bases from V and 2 bases from J, with 5 bases between. The CDR3 DNA follows: TGTGCCAGCAGGCGTACCTACGAGCAGTACTTC. This gives the protein CASRRTYEQYF.

The chain has TRBV4-3 and TRBJ2-7; D not certain. CDR1 is LGHNA, CDR2 YSLEER, per germline. V gave up 0 bases and J gave up 1 base, with 10 bases separating them. The CDR3 totals 15 residues. The CDR3 spells CASSQDVAASYEQYF. The CDR3 DNA sequence: TGCGCCAGCAGCCAAGATGTGGCAGCTTCCTACGAGCAGTACTTC.

The gene calls are TRBV28 and TRBJ2-1, with 9 nucleotides matching TRBD1. This CDR3 is 16 amino acids long. Germline lookup yields CDR1 MDHEN and CDR2 SYDVKM. V was pared by 4 bases and J by 4 bases, with 8 bases of the junction left unmatched. Here the CDR3 reads CASSSLRDRAYNEQFF. As DNA, the CDR3 is TGTGCCAGCAGTTCCCTCCGGGACAGGGCTTACAATGAGCAGTTCTTC.

The chain combines TRBV9 with TRBJ2-1; maybe TRBD1 (5 bases). Trimming removed 0 bases at V and 0 bases at J, with 13 bases between. The CDR3 sequence is 17 residues long. CDR1 SGDLS and CDR2 YYNGEE come from the germline V gene. The CDR3 DNA sequence: TGTGCCAGCAGCGTAGCTACCCAGGGAAACTCCTACAATGAGCAGTTCTTC. This encodes CASSVATQGNSYNEQFF.

V and J are TRBV7-3 and TRBJ2-7, with D possibly being TRBD1 or TRBD2 (5 bases each). The CDR3 spans 16 residues. Per germline, CDR1 SGHTA and CDR2 FQGTGA. Trimming took 5 bases from V and 0 from J, leaving 17 bases between them. The CDR3 reads CASSPGDGRYSYEQYF. The CDR3 DNA is TGTGCCAGCAGCCCCGGGGACGGCAGGTACTCCTACGAGCAGTACTTC.

V and J are TRBV7-2 and TRBJ2-1, with D perhaps matching TRBD1 or TRBD2 (6 bases each). V gave up 5 bases and J gave up 4 bases, with 9 bases separating them. The CDR3 loop spans 13 amino acids. Germline loops: CDR1 SGHTA, CDR2 FQGNSA. The CDR3 DNA is TGTGCCAGCAGCCGGGGGCTATACAATGAGCAGTTCTTC. Translation: CASSRGLYNEQFF.

The V and J genes are TRBV5-1 and TRBJ1-4; 10 nucleotides line up with TRBD1. The V gene end was trimmed by 4 bases and the J gene end by 7 bases; junction bases not matched to a gene: 4. The CDR3 contains 14 residues. CDR1 SGHRS and CDR2 YFSETQ come from the germline V gene. CDR3 residues: CASSADRGREKLFF. DNA of the CDR3: TGCGCCAGCAGCGCAGACAGGGGGCGTGAAAAACTGTTTTTT.

The chain links TRBV18 to TRBJ2-1; TRBD1 matches at 9 bases. Trimming at V came to 6 bases and at J to 9 bases, leaving 6 bases not matched to a gene. This CDR3 is 13 amino acids long. Germline V lookup: CDR1 KGHSH, CDR2 LQKENI. This CDR3 is CASSWDREGEQFF. The CDR3 region has the DNA TGTGCCAGCTCCTGGGACAGGGAAGGTGAGCAGTTCTTC.

This sequence joins TRBV7-2 and TRBJ2-5; unclear D gene. V lost 2 bases and J lost 4, with 11 bases in between. The CDR3 is 14 amino acids. CDR1 and CDR2 (germline): SGHTA, FQGNSA. The CDR3 loop reads CASSLYGSIETQYF. CDR3 sequence (DNA): TGTGCCAGCAGCTTATACGGGTCGATAGAGACCCAGTACTTC.